Sequencing of this TCR beta chain was carried out in a study of T cell responses to AZD1222 COVID-19 vaccine. Study observations and caveats: As reported, nearly half of all spike-specific TCRs target variant regions that are unmutated. Two AZD1222 administrations were followed by greater Spike-specific TCR breadth and depth. Mostly white British, mostly female donors; authors suggested clonal diversity may be underestimated.

Points on this clone: Its cognate antigen is unknown.

Only in-frame clones appear in the TCRdb table, and some are missing; sequencing was by immunoSEQ multiplex PCR. The sample records some 170,000 clones, 85% to 90% being singletons. The receptor comes from an adult who received the AZD1222 COVID-19 vaccine. This sample comprised peripheral blood, obtained 28 days after the second AZD1222 dose.

The CDR3 nucleotides read TGTGCCAGCAGCCCGGAAATAGGGGATTCACCCCTCCACTTT. This gives the protein CASSPEIGDSPLHF. The rearrangement links TRBV28 to TRBJ1-6, with D perhaps TRBD1 (5 bases). CDR1 is MDHEN and CDR2 is SYDVKM in the germline V gene. The CDR3 is 14 amino acids. V was cut by 6 bases and J by 8 bases, with 14 bases left in between.